This T cell receptor beta chain was observed in a study of shared clonotypes between healthy human individuals (dated by TCRdb to about 2020). Some background on the complete study: Three men and a couple of women, aged 18 to 49 years, made up the cohort. Per donor, three plates each were used for CD4 naive and CD4 memory, two for CD8 naive, and one for CD8 memory. To estimate repertoire size and how much clonotype sharing occurs between individuals, the study deeply sequenced the blood TCR repertoires of about five healthy adults. To increase sequencing depth and limit assay-specific biases, TCR repertoire library preparation and sequencing were carried out by different laboratories using diverse techniques. Each donor's leukapheresis produced roughly between about 0.8 and 8.9 billion PBMCs.

The donors were healthy, HIV-negative adults who had no recently reported acute infections or vaccinations. Every donor was a Caucasian adult living in Nashville, Tennessee, USA. CD4+ T cells were enriched by magnetic negative selection, after which naive cells were positively selected on CD45RA and the negative fraction was taken as the memory subset. Blood was obtained by leukapheresis, after which PBMCs were separated by Ficoll-Histopaque density gradient centrifugation and cryopreserved in liquid nitrogen vapor phase. Analytical flow cytometry was used to check the purity and quantity of every magnetically sorted T cell population. From each sorted fraction, genomic DNA was isolated and quantified by UV absorbance on a Nanodrop 2000c. The full study reports these points: Sampling was restricted to blood, and TCR repertoires in tissues likely differ from the TCR repertoires found in blood. The genetic and exposure-history diversity represented was limited by the small number of donors. Pairwise subsampling indicated that sequencing depth was expected to affect the degree of clonotype sharing among donors. Compared with non-shared clonotypes, clonotypes shared by all four sorted-subset donors had higher generation probabilities. Even with the large sequencing depth, rarefaction of the sorted-subset datasets indicated that sequencing was incomplete. Across four donors, around 5% of naive CD4, roughly 3.8% of naive CD8, about 2% of memory CD4, and roughly 0.4% of memory CD8 clonotypes were shared. Larger estimated clonotype richness was generally found for naive subsets than for memory subsets.

Using the deep immunoSEQ assay, multiplex PCR amplified TCR CDR3 regions from genomic DNA. Extracted genomic DNA from each cell subset was spread evenly across all wells of several immunoSEQ 96-well plates, with each plate serving as a replicate. For sorted subsets, approximately 0.2 ug of genomic DNA, equivalent to some 33,000 T cell genomes, went into each replicate PCR. Purified libraries were measured with a Qubit 3.0 fluorometer, size-checked on a Bioanalyzer 2100, and measured again with the KAPA Library Quantification kit. Every immunoSEQ 96-well plate was sequenced on a separate single-read 150-cycle Illumina NextSeq 550 flow cell. As for the authors' bioinformatics: Because the immunoSEQ output included only junctional sequences and no quality scores, the filtering could not be the same as the filtering used for full-length reads. Sequences were annotated with PyIR, a Python wrapper for IgBLAST v1.9, and V/J genes and CDR3 were assigned using IMGT germline references. Reads were removed for weak V/J assignments (E-value above 1e-6), missing CDR3, stop codons, out-of-frame junctions, or ambiguous translated residues. V3J clonotypes were defined as sequences sharing an identical inferred V gene, J gene, and CDR3 amino acid sequence. Percentage overlap between repertoires was calculated by dividing the number of shared unique clonotypes by the size of the smaller repertoire. Richness of each repertoire was evaluated using RTK rarefaction, the Chao1 estimator, and Recon v2.1 estimates of unobserved clonotypes. Generation probabilities for all TCRbeta clonotypes obtained by the gDNA method from several donors were computed using OLGA. What TCRdb holds here is the immuneACCESS table cut down to in-frame rearrangements. Part of the clones is not present; checked against another copy, under half of the missing clones reflect an unresolved V gene, and the others are unexplained. That table gives V, J and clone size, and the DNA gave D and trimming. The sample table contains about 2.3 million clones; only one count was recorded for 85% to 95% of them. 0.39% of the sample comes from the top ten.

Regarding this clone: Its cognate antigen has yet to be identified. No base quality values were provided; no much bigger clone lies one nucleotide off.

V has 2 bases trimmed and J has 0 bases trimmed; junction bases matching no gene number 7. CDR1 and CDR2, per the germline V gene, are MDHEN and SYDVKM. The CDR3 measures 17 amino acids from cysteine to phenylalanine. Only CDR3 DNA remains: 51 bases, in frame from the first base. The sequencing sample was made of naive CD4+ T cells from PBMCs. The cell subset or site label corresponds to: CD45RA+ positively selected. Recombination connected TRBV28 to TRBJ1-1; 9 bases in the junction line up with TRBD1. The receptor was derived from a man in his late teens or twenties in good health. Some clones in this sample may be carry-over from other donors' samples. CDR3 loop: CASSLPGTGRLNTEAFF. The DNA is as follows: TGTGCCAGCAGTTTACCCGGGACAGGGCGATTGAACACTGAAGCTTTCTTT.